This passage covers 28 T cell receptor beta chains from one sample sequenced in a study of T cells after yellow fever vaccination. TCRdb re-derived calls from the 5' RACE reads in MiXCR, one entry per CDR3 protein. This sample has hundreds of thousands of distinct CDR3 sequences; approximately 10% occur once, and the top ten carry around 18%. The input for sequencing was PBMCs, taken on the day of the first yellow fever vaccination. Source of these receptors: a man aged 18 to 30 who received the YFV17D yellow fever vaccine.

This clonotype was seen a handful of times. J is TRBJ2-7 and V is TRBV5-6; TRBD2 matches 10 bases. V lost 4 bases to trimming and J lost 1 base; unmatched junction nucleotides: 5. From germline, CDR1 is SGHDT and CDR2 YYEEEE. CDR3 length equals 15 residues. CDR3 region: CASSPIAGGSYEQYV. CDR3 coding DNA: TGTGCCAGCAGCCCTATAGCGGGGGGTTCCTACGAGCAGTACGTC.

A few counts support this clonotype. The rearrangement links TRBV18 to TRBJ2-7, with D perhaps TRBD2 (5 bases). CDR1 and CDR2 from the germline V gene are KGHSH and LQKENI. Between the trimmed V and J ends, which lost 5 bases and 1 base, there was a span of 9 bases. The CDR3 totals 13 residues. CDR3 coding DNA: TGTGCCAGCTCAGTAGGGAGTTCCTACGAGCAGTACGTC. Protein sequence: CASSVGSSYEQYV.

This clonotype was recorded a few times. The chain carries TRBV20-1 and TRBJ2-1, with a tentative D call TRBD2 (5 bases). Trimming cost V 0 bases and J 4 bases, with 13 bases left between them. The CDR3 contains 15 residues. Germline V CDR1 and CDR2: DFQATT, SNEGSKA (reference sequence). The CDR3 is CSARDRSGLYNEQFF. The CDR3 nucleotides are TGCAGTGCTAGAGATCGCAGCGGCCTTTACAATGAGCAGTTCTTC.

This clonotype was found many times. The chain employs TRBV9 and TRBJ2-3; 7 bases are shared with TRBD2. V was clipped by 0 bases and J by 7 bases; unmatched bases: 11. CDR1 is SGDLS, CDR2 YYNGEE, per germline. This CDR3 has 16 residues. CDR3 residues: CASSVAGAGQSYTQYF. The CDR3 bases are TGTGCCAGCAGCGTAGCGGGAGCGGGGCAGTCATATACGCAGTATTTT.

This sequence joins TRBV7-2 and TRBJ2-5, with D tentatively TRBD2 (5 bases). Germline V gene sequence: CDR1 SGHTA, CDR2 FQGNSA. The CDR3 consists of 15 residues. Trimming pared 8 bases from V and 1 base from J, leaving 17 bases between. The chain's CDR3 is CASAPRAATQETQYF. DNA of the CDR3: TGTGCCAGCGCCCCCCGAGCGGCGACCCAAGAGACCCAGTACTTC.

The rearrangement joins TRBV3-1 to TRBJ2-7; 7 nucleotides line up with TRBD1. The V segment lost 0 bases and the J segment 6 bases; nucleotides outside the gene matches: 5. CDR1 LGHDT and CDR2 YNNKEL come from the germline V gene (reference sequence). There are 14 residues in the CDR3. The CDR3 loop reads CASSQEGRQGEQYF. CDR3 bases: TGTGCCAGCAGCCAAGAAGGGAGACAGGGCGAGCAGTACTTC.

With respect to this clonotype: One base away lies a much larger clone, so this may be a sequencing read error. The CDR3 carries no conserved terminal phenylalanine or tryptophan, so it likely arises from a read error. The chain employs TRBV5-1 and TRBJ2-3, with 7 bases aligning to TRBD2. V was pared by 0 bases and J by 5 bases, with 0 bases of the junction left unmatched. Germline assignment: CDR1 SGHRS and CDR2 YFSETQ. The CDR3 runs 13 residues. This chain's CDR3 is CASSLERGDTQYL. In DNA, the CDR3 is TGCGCCAGCAGCTTGGAGCGGGGAGATACGCAGTATCTT.

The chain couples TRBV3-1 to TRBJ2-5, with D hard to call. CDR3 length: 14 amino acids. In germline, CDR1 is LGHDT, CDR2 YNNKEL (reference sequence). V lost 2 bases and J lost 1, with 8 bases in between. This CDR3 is CASSQSETQETQYF. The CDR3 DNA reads TGTGCCAGCAGCCAATCCGAGACCCAAGAGACCCAGTACTTC.

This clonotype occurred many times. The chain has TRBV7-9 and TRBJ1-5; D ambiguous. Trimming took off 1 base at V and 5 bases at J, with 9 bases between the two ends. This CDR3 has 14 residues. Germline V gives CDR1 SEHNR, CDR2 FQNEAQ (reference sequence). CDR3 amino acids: CASSLGQDHQPQHF. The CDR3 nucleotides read TGTGCCAGCAGCTTAGGGCAGGACCATCAGCCCCAGCATTTT.

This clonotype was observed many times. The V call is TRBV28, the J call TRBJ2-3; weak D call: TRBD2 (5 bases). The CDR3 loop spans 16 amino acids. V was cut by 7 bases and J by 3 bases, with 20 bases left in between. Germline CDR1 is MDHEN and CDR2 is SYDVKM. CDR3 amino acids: CASTDMDFAETDTQYF. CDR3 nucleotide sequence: TGTGCCAGCACCGATATGGACTTCGCCGAGACAGATACGCAGTATTTT.

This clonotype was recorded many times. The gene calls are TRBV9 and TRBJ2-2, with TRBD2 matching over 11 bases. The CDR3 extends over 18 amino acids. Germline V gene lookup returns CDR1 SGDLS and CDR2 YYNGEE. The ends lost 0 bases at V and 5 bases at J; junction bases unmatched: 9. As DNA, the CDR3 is TGTGCCAGCAGCGTAGCCCCGACTAGCGGGGCCGGAACCGGGGAGCTGTTTTTT. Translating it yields CASSVAPTSGAGTGELFF.

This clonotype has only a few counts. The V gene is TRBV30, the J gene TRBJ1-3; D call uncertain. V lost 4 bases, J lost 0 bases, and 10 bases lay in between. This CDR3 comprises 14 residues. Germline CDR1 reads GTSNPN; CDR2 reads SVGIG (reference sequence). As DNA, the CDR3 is TGTGCCTGGACCCGCGGGCTCTCTGGAAACACCATATATTTT. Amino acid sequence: CAWTRGLSGNTIYF.

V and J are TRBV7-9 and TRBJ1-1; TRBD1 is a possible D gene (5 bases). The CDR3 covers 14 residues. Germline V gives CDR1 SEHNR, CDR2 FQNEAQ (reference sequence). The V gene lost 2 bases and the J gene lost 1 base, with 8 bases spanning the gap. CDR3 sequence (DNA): TGTGCCAGCAGCTTAATTGGACAGAACACTGAAGCTTTCTTT. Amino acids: CASSLIGQNTEAFF.

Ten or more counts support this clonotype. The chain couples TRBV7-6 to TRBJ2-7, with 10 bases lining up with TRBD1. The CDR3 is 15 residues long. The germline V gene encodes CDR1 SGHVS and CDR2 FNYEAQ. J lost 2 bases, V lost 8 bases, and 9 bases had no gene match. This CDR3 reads CASSPGTGDAYEQYF. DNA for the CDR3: TGTGCCAGCTCCCCCGGGACAGGGGATGCCTACGAGCAGTACTTC.

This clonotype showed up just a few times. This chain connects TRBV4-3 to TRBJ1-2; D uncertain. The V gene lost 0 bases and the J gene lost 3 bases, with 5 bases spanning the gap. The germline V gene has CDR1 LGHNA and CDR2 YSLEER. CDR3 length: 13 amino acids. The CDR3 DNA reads TGCGCCAGCAGCCAAGATTCTTACTATGGCTACACCTTC. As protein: CASSQDSYYGYTF.

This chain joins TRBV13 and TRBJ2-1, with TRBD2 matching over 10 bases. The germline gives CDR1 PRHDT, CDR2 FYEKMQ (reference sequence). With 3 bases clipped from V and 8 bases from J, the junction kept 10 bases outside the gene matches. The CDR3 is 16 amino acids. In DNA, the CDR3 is TGTGCCAGCAGCTTTCCTCCTAGCGGGGGTCCGGATGAGCAGTTCTTC. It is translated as CASSFPPSGGPDEQFF. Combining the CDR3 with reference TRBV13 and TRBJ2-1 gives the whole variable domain AAGVIQSPRHLIKEKRETATLKCYPIPRHDTVYWYQQGPGQDPQFLISFYEKMQSDKGSIPDRFSAQQFSDYHSELNMSSLELGDSALYFCASSFPPSGGPDEQFFGPGTRLTVL.

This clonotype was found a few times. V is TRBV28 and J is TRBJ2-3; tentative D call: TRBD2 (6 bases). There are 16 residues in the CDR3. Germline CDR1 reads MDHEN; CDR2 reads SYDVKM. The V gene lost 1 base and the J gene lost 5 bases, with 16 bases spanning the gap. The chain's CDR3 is CASSLSGVPAEDTQYF. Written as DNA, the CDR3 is TGTGCCAGCAGTTTATCGGGGGTCCCGGCAGAAGATACGCAGTATTTT.

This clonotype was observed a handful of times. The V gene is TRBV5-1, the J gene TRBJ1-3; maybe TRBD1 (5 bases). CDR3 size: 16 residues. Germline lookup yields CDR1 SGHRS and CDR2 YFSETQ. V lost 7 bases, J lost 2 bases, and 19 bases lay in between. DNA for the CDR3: TGCGCCAGCCGCCTGGGCCCCGGGACCGCTGGAAACACCATATATTTT. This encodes CASRLGPGTAGNTIYF. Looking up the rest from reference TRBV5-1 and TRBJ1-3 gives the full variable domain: KAGVTQTPRYLIKTRGQQVTLSCSPISGHRSVSWYQQTPGQGLQFLFEYFSETQRNKGNFPGRFSGRQFSNSRSEMNVSTLELGDSALYLCASRLGPGTAGNTIYFGEGSWLTVV.

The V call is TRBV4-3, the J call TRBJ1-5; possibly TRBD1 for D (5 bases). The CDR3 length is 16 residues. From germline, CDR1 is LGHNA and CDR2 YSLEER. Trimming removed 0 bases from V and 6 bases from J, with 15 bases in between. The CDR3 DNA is TGCGCCAGCAGCCAAGACACATATCCAGGGAGTCAGCCCCAGCATTTT. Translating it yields CASSQDTYPGSQPQHF.

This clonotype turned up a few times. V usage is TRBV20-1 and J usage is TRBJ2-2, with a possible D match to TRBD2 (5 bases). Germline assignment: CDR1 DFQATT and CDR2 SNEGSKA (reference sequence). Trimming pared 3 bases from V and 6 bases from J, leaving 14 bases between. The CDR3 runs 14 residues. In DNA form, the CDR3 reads TGCAGTGCTAGGGACTTTGGCAAGGCCGGGGAGCTGTTTTTT. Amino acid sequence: CSARDFGKAGELFF.

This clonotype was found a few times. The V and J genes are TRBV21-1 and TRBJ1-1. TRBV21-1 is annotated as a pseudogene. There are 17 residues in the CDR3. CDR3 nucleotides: TGTGCCAGCAGCTCCGAGGGACGGCCGTCGACAAGCACTGAAGCTTTCTTT. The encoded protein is CASSSEGRPSTSTEAFF.

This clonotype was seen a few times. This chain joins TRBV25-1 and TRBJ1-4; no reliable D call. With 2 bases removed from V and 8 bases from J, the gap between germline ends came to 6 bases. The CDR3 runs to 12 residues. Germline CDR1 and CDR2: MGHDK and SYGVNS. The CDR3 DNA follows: TGTGCCAGCAGTGAACCCGGGGAAAAACTGTTTTTT. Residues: CASSEPGEKLFF.

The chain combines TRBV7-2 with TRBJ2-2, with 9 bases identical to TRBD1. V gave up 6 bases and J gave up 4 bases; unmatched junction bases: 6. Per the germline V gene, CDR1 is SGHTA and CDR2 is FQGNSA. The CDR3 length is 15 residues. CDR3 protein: CASRGQGMGTGELFF. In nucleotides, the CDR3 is TGTGCCAGCAGGGGACAGGGTATGGGCACCGGGGAGCTGTTTTTT.

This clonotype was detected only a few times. The CDR3: CASSVEGGSNQPQHF. In DNA form, the CDR3 reads TGTGCCAGCAGCGTAGAGGGAGGCAGCAATCAGCCCCAGCATTTT. The chain has TRBV9 and TRBJ1-5; no reliable D call. The length of the CDR3 is 15 residues. Between the trimmed V and J ends, which lost 0 bases and 1 base, there was a span of 8 bases. Germline loops: CDR1 SGDLS, CDR2 YYNGEE.

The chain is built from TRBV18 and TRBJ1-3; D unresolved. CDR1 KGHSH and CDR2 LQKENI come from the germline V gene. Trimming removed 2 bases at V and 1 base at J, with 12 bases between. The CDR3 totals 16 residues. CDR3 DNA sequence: TGTGCCAGCTCACCAGCGGGAACCGGATCTGGAAACACCATATATTTT. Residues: CASSPAGTGSGNTIYF.

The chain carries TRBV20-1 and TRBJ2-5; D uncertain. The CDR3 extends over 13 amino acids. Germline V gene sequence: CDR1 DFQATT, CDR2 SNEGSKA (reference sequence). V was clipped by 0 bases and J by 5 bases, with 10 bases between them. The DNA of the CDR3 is TGCAGTGCTAGAGAGGGCGGAAATGAGACCCAGTACTTC. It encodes CSAREGGNETQYF.

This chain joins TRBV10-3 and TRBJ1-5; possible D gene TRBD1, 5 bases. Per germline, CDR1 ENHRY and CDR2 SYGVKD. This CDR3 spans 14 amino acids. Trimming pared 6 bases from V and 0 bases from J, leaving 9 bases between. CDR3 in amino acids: CAISLGGSNQPQHF. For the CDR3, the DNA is TGTGCCATCAGCCTCGGGGGTAGCAATCAGCCCCAGCATTTT.

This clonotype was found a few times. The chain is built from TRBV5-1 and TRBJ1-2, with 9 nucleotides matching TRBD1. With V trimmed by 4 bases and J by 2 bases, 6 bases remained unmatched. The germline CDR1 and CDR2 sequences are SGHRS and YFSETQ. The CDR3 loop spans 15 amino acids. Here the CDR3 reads CASSLGQGFNYGYTF. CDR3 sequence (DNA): TGCGCCAGCAGCCTGGGACAGGGATTCAACTATGGCTACACCTTC.